This T cell receptor beta chain was recovered during a study of T-cell memory formation after mild COVID-19. Whole-study findings and limits: There were some responding clones in pre-infection memory, which suggested that cross-reactive memory had joined. The study found balanced CD4/CD8 in clones contracting day 15 to 85 and a CD4+ lean in later expanders.

The germline V gene has CDR1 SEHNR and CDR2 FQNEAQ (reference sequence). This CDR3 has 16 amino acids. The V end lost 3 bases, the J end lost 4 bases, and 18 bases lay between the germline ends. Regarding this clonotype: Its cognate antigen is unknown.

Using constant-segment primers, 5'RACE produced TCR alpha and TCR beta cDNA libraries carrying sample barcodes and UMIs. TCRdb reanalysed the 5' RACE reads using MiXCR and keeps one entry per CDR3 protein. The sample consists of 240,000 or so distinct CDR3 sequences, over 8.5% of them appearing once. Sequencing was carried out using PBMCs or a T cell subset sorted from them (not recorded which). This TCR was recovered from a man younger than 35 who had mild COVID-19 (a few samples of this study predate the infection). Cell type and time point are not known. V and J are TRBV7-9 and TRBJ2-5; possibly TRBD1 or TRBD2 for D (7 bases each). This CDR3 is CASSFSRGGLAETQYF. CDR3 nucleotide sequence: TGTGCCAGCAGCTTCTCCAGGGGGGGACTCGCAGAGACCCAGTACTTC.